The clone carrying this TCR beta chain came up once. As yet, its antigen is unknown. This specimen comes from a study of T cell responses to AZD1222 COVID-19 vaccine. Study-level points and caveats: Repertoires were collected only later (after the peak T cell response had occurred). When two AZD1222 doses had been given, Spike-specific TCR breadth and depth rose. Possibly, clonal diversity was underestimated; donors were largely white British and included more females.

Trimming took off 4 bases at V and 0 bases at J, with 10 bases between the two ends. Germline CDR1 is SGHRS and CDR2 is YFSETQ. This CDR3 region has 14 residues. Profiling relied on immunoSEQ multiplex PCR, and the TCRdb table lists in-frame clones only, not all of them. The sample carries over 110,000 clones, around 91% recorded once. Combined were second doses at about 4 or about 12 weeks. This material consisted of peripheral blood, taken 28 days after the second AZD1222 dose. The sequence was obtained from an adult who received the AZD1222 COVID-19 vaccine. The chain couples TRBV5-1 to TRBJ1-1, with a weak D call TRBD1 (5 bases). The CDR3 bases are TGCGCCAGCAGCGGGAGGGGTATGAACACTGAAGCTTTCTTT. It encodes CASSGRGMNTEAFF.